This T cell receptor beta chain was sequenced in a study of blood T cell repertoires in COVID-19. Background on the study: The study drew acute and convalescent COVID-19 samples from the United States, Italy and Spain. Sources were T cells, B-cell-depleted T cells, or PBMCs; the material itself was cDNA or gDNA.

Assay used: immunoSEQ multiplex PCR; TCRdb lists only in-frame clones, some missing. The sample contains tens of thousands of clones, 80% to 90% of which appear only once. The receptor was isolated from a human donor in a cohort sampled during active COVID-19. Input material: peripheral blood.

CDR3 sequence reads: CASRSGPNYGYTF. CDR3 nucleotide sequence: TGTGCCAGCAGATCGGGTCCCAACTATGGCTACACCTTC. The V call is TRBV27, the J call TRBJ1-2; D unclear. Germline loops: CDR1 MNHEY, CDR2 SMNVEV (reference sequence). This CDR3 contains 13 residues. Trimming left V 6 bases short and J 2 bases short, with 10 bases between.